These 3 T cell receptor beta chains were all obtained from the same sample, sequenced in a study of T-cell reconstitution after alpha-beta-depleted transplantation in children. Preparing the TCRbeta library involved the use of unique molecular identifiers. A single record per CDR3 protein comes from TCRdb applying MiXCR to the PCR reads. This table has 600,000 to 700,000 distinct CDR3 sequences, 15% to 20% appearing once. The input for sequencing was PBMCs from the stem cell graft donor, taken from the stem cell graft. The receptors derive from a human donor who donated a stem cell graft to a child with acute myeloid leukemia.

The rearrangement links TRBV5-1 to TRBJ2-1; the D is unclear. Trimming removed 0 bases from V and 7 bases from J, with 14 bases in between. From germline, CDR1 is SGHRS and CDR2 YFSETQ. This CDR3 contains 15 residues. The CDR3: CASSLGTSTRNEQFF. The CDR3 region has the DNA TGCGCCAGCAGCTTGGGTACCAGCACCAGGAATGAGCAGTTCTTC.

This sequence joins TRBV20-1 and TRBJ2-7; D is perhaps TRBD2 (7 bases). V shed 1 base and J shed 3 bases, with 16 bases lying between them. In germline, CDR1 is DFQATT, CDR2 SNEGSKA (reference sequence). The CDR3 spans 15 residues. The CDR3 region is CSARATRGAGYEQYF. CDR3 nucleotides: TGCAGTGCTAGAGCTACCCGGGGGGCAGGCTACGAGCAGTACTTC.

The V gene is TRBV12-3 or TRBV12-4, the J gene TRBJ2-2; D unresolved. V lost 6 bases and J lost 7, with 15 bases in between. The CDR3 contains 14 residues. The CDR3 coding sequence is TGTGCCAGCAGGTCCCGGACCGTGTTCGGGGAGCTGTTTTTT. It encodes CASRSRTVFGELFF.